The 5 T cell receptor beta chains given below trace back to one sample, sequenced in a study of blood T cell repertoires in COVID-19. Clones were read by immunoSEQ multiplex PCR, and TCRdb kept only the in-frame ones, dropping some. The table has around 180,000 clones, roughly 83% seen once. Sequencing was performed on PBMCs or T cells enriched from blood (not recorded which). Receptors were obtained from a woman younger than 45 who had recovered from COVID-19.

This chain connects TRBV5-1 to TRBJ2-1, with D maybe TRBD2 (5 bases). V was clipped by 0 bases and J by 4 bases, with 14 bases between them. This CDR3 comprises 16 residues. CDR1 is SGHRS, CDR2 YFSETQ, per germline. The CDR3 reads CASSLVLLAAYNEQFF. CDR3 in DNA: TGCGCCAGCAGCTTGGTGTTGCTAGCAGCTTACAATGAGCAGTTCTTC.

The V and J genes are TRBV15 and TRBJ2-4, with no clear D. Germline assignment: CDR1 LNHNV and CDR2 YYDKDF (reference sequence). The CDR3 is made up of 13 amino acids. Trimming took off 2 bases at V and 7 bases at J, with 9 bases between the two ends. Here the CDR3 DNA reads TGTGCCACCAGCAGAAACGAGATGAACATTCAGTACTTC. It is translated as CATSRNEMNIQYF.

The J gene is TRBJ2-7, the V gene TRBV13; 8 bases agree with TRBD2. The V segment lost 5 bases and the J segment 2 bases; nucleotides outside the gene matches: 5. The germline CDR1 and CDR2 sequences are PRHDT and FYEKMQ (reference sequence). The CDR3 covers 14 residues. The CDR3 protein is CASSLRGVPYEQYF. DNA of the CDR3: TGTGCCAGCAGCCTGCGGGGGGTACCCTACGAGCAGTACTTC. Full variable domain (rest looked up from reference TRBV13 and TRBJ2-7): AAGVIQSPRHLIKEKRETATLKCYPIPRHDTVYWYQQGPGQDPQFLISFYEKMQSDKGSIPDRFSAQQFSDYHSELNMSSLELGDSALYFCASSLRGVPYEQYFGPGTRLTVT.

The J gene is TRBJ1-1, the V gene TRBV7-9; D is unresolved. In germline, CDR1 is SEHNR, CDR2 FQNEAQ (reference sequence). The V gene lost 1 base and the J gene lost 6 bases, with 18 bases spanning the gap. The CDR3 is 16 amino acids. The CDR3 sequence is CASSLDGSRGRPEAFF. In DNA, the CDR3 is TGTGCCAGCAGCTTAGACGGATCGCGGGGTCGCCCTGAAGCTTTCTTT.

V gene TRBV18 combines with J gene TRBJ1-1; 8 bases are a match to TRBD1. The CDR3 runs 15 residues. V was clipped by 2 bases and J by 2 bases; unmatched bases: 4. The germline gives CDR1 KGHSH, CDR2 LQKENI. The CDR3 DNA follows: TGTGCCAGCTCACCAAGGGACAGGACAAACACTGAAGCTTTCTTT. This translates into CASSPRDRTNTEAFF.